The 26 T cell receptor beta chains listed next were all sequenced from one sample in a study of blood T cells in healthy people across ages. The authors ran a second PCR of roughly 7 to 11 cycles using a sample-barcoded 5' primer and a J-beta primer mix. Using its own MiXCR run on the 5' RACE reads, TCRdb lists one record per CDR3 protein. The sample records over a million distinct CDR3 sequences, 55% to 75% being singletons. The sample consisted of blood. Receptor source: a man aged 18 to 29 in good health.

This chain links TRBV29-1 with TRBJ2-2; D possibly uses TRBD1 or TRBD2 (5 bases each). Per germline, CDR1 SQVTM and CDR2 ANQGSEA. There are 15 residues in the CDR3. V lost 0 bases to trimming and J lost 9 bases, with 17 bases between them. The CDR3: CSVEDTLGENWELFF. For the CDR3, the DNA is TGCAGCGTTGAAGATACCCTAGGGGAGAATTGGGAGCTGTTTTTT.

This clonotype was counted between two and nine times. The chain combines TRBV6-1 with TRBJ2-7; TRBD1 agrees at 7 bases. This CDR3 spans 13 amino acids. Germline V gene lookup returns CDR1 MNHNS and CDR2 SASEGT. V shed 6 bases and J 1 base; nucleotides not matched to a gene: 3. As DNA, the CDR3 is TGTGCCAGCAGCGACAGGGATTCCTACGAGCAGTACTTC. Its translation is CASSDRDSYEQYF.

Only a few counts were recorded for this clonotype. The CDR3 sequence is CAGGPGSYGNEQFF. Written as DNA, the CDR3 is TGTGCCGGGGGCCCAGGTTCTTACGGCAATGAGCAGTTCTTC. This chain connects TRBV7-9 to TRBJ2-1, with D tentatively TRBD1 (6 bases). Deletions cut 11 bases from V and 6 bases from J, with 20 bases between. The CDR3 consists of 14 residues. The germline CDR1 and CDR2 sequences are SEHNR and FQNEAQ (reference sequence).

The chain couples TRBV27 to TRBJ2-3, with 7 nucleotides matching TRBD2. J was trimmed by 4 bases and V by 5 bases; bases with no gene match: 6. The germline V gene has CDR1 MNHEY and CDR2 SMNVEV (reference sequence). This CDR3 is built from 14 residues. The DNA for the CDR3 is TGTGCCAGCAGTCACGAGGGAGGGGCAGATACGCAGTATTTT. Its translation is CASSHEGGADTQYF.

The chain couples TRBV29-1 to TRBJ2-4, with D perhaps matching TRBD2 (6 bases). The end of the DNA aligns better with TRBJ2-5, so the J call may be wrong. Germline loops: CDR1 SQVTM, CDR2 ANQGSEA. The CDR3 runs to 13 residues. The CDR3 DNA reads as TGCAGCGTCCCGGGACTCGACCAAGAGACCCAGTACTTC. Its translation: CSVPGLDQETQYF.

The chain carries TRBV12-3 or TRBV12-4 and TRBJ2-7; TRBD1 aligns across 7 bases. The CDR3 length is 15 residues. Trimming cost V 8 bases and J 0 bases; bases outside gene matches: 10. CDR3 amino acids: CASGRGTVGSYEQYF. CDR3 coding DNA: TGTGCCAGCGGAAGGGGGACAGTGGGCTCCTACGAGCAGTACTTC.

This sequence joins TRBV7-6 and TRBJ2-1; perhaps TRBD1 as D (5 bases). V was shortened by 1 base and J by 2 bases, with 9 bases between the two germline ends. In germline, CDR1 is SGHVS, CDR2 FNYEAQ. The CDR3 runs 15 residues. DNA of the CDR3: TGTGCCAGCAGCTTAGAACAGGCGACCTACAATGAGCAGTTCTTC. The encoded protein is CASSLEQATYNEQFF.

V and J are TRBV20-1 and TRBJ1-6; 7 nucleotides align to TRBD1. Trimming cost V 4 bases and J 7 bases; bases outside gene matches: 7. The CDR3 runs 14 residues. Germline CDR1 DFQATT, CDR2 SNEGSKA (reference sequence). The DNA for the CDR3 is TGCAGTGCTAATGAACAGGGGATAAATTCACCCCTCCACTTT. Translation gives CSANEQGINSPLHF.

The chain links TRBV6-6 to TRBJ1-1, with a weak D call TRBD1 (5 bases). The CDR3 length is 14 residues. V lost 5 bases to trimming and J lost 8 bases, with 18 bases between them. In germline, CDR1 is MNHNY, CDR2 SVGAGI (reference sequence). The chain's CDR3 is CASSHDGTATEAFF. The CDR3 DNA reads as TGTGCCAGCAGTCATGACGGGACCGCCACGGAAGCTTTCTTT.

There are a few counts of this clonotype. This rearrangement joins TRBV4-1 to TRBJ1-2, with 8 bases that match TRBD1. Germline values: CDR1 MGHRA, CDR2 YSYEKL. The trim removed 0 bases at V and 6 bases at J, leaving 12 bases unmatched. This CDR3 region has 17 residues. The CDR3 sequence is CASSQDRTGSLGNGYTF. In DNA form, the CDR3 reads TGCGCCAGCAGCCAAGATAGGACAGGGTCCCTTGGGAATGGCTACACCTTC.

This clonotype has only a few counts. V is TRBV13 and J is TRBJ2-5, with 12 bases aligning to TRBD2. Germline V gene lookup returns CDR1 PRHDT and CDR2 FYEKMQ (reference sequence). The CDR3 contains 14 residues. The V segment lost 6 bases and the J segment 4 bases; nucleotides outside the gene matches: 3. CDR3 sequence reads: CASRQGLAGETQYF. The CDR3 DNA reads TGTGCCAGCAGACAGGGACTAGCGGGAGAGACCCAGTACTTC.

The chain combines TRBV9 with TRBJ2-5, with 7 bases matching TRBD1. Unmatched junction bases numbered 10, after V lost 4 bases and J lost 4 bases. This CDR3 is 15 amino acids long. Germline lookup yields CDR1 SGDLS and CDR2 YYNGEE. CDR3 loop: CASSSQGVWGETQYF. CDR3 DNA: TGTGCCAGCAGCTCCCAGGGGGTGTGGGGAGAGACCCAGTACTTC.

V and J are TRBV20-1 and TRBJ2-1; 9 bases match TRBD2. V shed 0 bases and J 6 bases; nucleotides not matched to a gene: 6. The CDR3 is 15 residues long. The germline V gene encodes CDR1 DFQATT and CDR2 SNEGSKA (reference sequence). CDR3: CSARDPGTSSNEQFF. The CDR3 nucleotides read TGCAGTGCTAGAGACCCCGGGACTAGCTCCAATGAGCAGTTCTTC.

The chain links TRBV6-5 to TRBJ1-4, with D maybe TRBD1 (6 bases). The germline V and J ends were trimmed by 4 bases and 7 bases, with 13 bases remaining between them. Germline CDR1 MNHEY, CDR2 SVGAGI. The CDR3 sequence is 14 residues long. The CDR3 sequence: CASSSPGVVEKLFF. The CDR3 region has the DNA TGTGCCAGCAGTTCCCCAGGGGTTGTTGAAAAACTGTTTTTT.

V is TRBV7-9 and J is TRBJ2-1; 7 bases agree with TRBD2. Germline V lookup: CDR1 SEHNR, CDR2 FQNEAQ (reference sequence). V dropped 11 bases and J dropped 2; count of bases not matched to a gene: 6. This CDR3 spans 13 amino acids. CDR3 sequence reads: CACGLGAYNEQFF. DNA of the CDR3: TGTGCCTGCGGACTAGGGGCCTACAATGAGCAGTTCTTC.

The chain carries TRBV6-5 and TRBJ2-7; 11 bases line up with TRBD1. The V gene end was trimmed by 4 bases and the J gene end by 3 bases; junction bases not matched to a gene: 8. The CDR3 has 16 amino acids. Germline-derived CDR1 and CDR2 are MNHEY and SVGAGI. Here the CDR3 reads CASSSSTGTGGYEQYF. The CDR3 DNA reads TGTGCCAGCAGTTCCTCGACCGGGACAGGGGGCTACGAGCAGTACTTC.

The table lists this clonotype with a few counts. The V call is TRBV20-1, the J call TRBJ2-3; D possibly corresponds to TRBD2 (6 bases). The V and J ends lost 1 base and 3 bases respectively, with 26 bases between them. Germline V gene sequence: CDR1 DFQATT, CDR2 SNEGSKA (reference sequence). The CDR3 runs to 19 residues. As DNA, the CDR3 is TGCAGTGCTAGAGGTTTTGGCCCCGGGGGATCCGGAAATACAGATACGCAGTATTTT. Its translation: CSARGFGPGGSGNTDTQYF.

J is TRBJ2-1 and V is TRBV20-1; D uncertain. Germline V CDR1 and CDR2: DFQATT, SNEGSKA (reference sequence). V was clipped by 5 bases and J by 13 bases, with 18 bases between them. The CDR3 runs 12 residues. DNA of the CDR3: TGCAGTGCTTCGCCGAACCCGACACCACAGTTCTTC. This translates into CSASPNPTPQFF.

This clonotype was detected only a few times. V usage is TRBV30 and J usage is TRBJ1-4; D might be TRBD1 (5 bases). Germline-derived CDR1 and CDR2 are GTSNPN and SVGIG (reference sequence). Trimming took off 2 bases at V and 8 bases at J, with 12 bases between the two ends. The CDR3 loop spans 13 amino acids. CDR3 sequence (DNA): TGTGCCTGGAGTTATGGATGGGGGGAAAAACTGTTTTTT. It codes for CAWSYGWGEKLFF. The whole variable domain, filled in from reference TRBV30 and TRBJ1-4, reads SQTIHQWPATLVQPVGSPLSLECTVEGTSNPNLYWYRQAAGRGLQLLFYSVGIGQISSEVPQNLSASRPQDRQFILSSKKLLLSDSGFYLCAWSYGWGEKLFFGSGTQLSVL.

This clonotype was recorded a few times. The chain uses TRBV6-5 and TRBJ1-1; no definite D call. Trimming removed 8 bases at V and 10 bases at J, with 20 bases between. Germline CDR1 reads MNHEY; CDR2 reads SVGAGI. This CDR3 has 13 residues. The CDR3 coding sequence is TGTGCCAGCGGTGAGACCGGGAGGGCGGGAGCTTTCTTT. As protein: CASGETGRAGAFF.

The V call is TRBV4-1, the J call TRBJ2-2; D is possibly TRBD2 (5 bases). There are 16 residues in the CDR3. CDR1 is MGHRA and CDR2 is YSYEKL in the germline V gene. V was cut by 2 bases and J by 3 bases, with 13 bases left in between. CDR3 residues: CASSQWSGGDTGELFF. The CDR3 bases are TGCGCCAGCAGCCAATGGAGCGGAGGTGACACCGGGGAGCTGTTTTTT.

The genes are TRBV4-3 and TRBJ1-2, with TRBD1 matching 7 bases. The germline V gene has CDR1 LGHNA and CDR2 YSLEER. V lost 0 bases, J lost 8 bases, and 9 bases stayed unmatched. The CDR3 loop spans 15 amino acids. Here the CDR3 reads CASSQDLGGTEGYTF. DNA of the CDR3: TGCGCCAGCAGCCAAGATCTTGGAGGGACAGAAGGCTACACCTTC.

This sequence joins TRBV5-1 and TRBJ2-3; D perhaps matches TRBD2 (6 bases). V shed 1 base and J shed 5 bases, with 11 bases lying between them. Germline values: CDR1 SGHRS, CDR2 YFSETQ. There are 14 residues in the CDR3. DNA for the CDR3: TGCGCCAGCAGCTTGTCGGGGGTTGGAGATACGCAGTATTTT. Residues: CASSLSGVGDTQYF. Together with reference TRBV5-1 and TRBJ2-3, the CDR3 gives the full variable domain: KAGVTQTPRYLIKTRGQQVTLSCSPISGHRSVSWYQQTPGQGLQFLFEYFSETQRNKGNFPGRFSGRQFSNSRSEMNVSTLELGDSALYLCASSLSGVGDTQYFGPGTRLTVL.

The chain joins TRBV25-1 to TRBJ2-5; 7 nucleotides match TRBD2. The better agreement between TRBJ2-7 and the DNA end casts doubt on the J call. CDR1 and CDR2 (germline): MGHDK, SYGVNS. The CDR3 extends over 16 amino acids. CDR3 coding DNA: TGTGCCAGCAGTGAGGACGGACGGGAGGTTCGCCACGAGCAGTACTTC. Translation gives CASSEDGREVRHEQYF.

The chain uses TRBV10-3 and TRBJ1-2; TRBD1 matches at 7 bases. J gave up 1 base and V 0 bases, and 5 bases lay outside the gene matches. CDR1 and CDR2 (germline): ENHRY, SYGVKD. This CDR3 has 16 residues. The chain's CDR3 is CAISESTGTVNYGYTF. CDR3 nucleotide sequence: TGTGCCATCAGTGAGTCTACGGGGACAGTTAACTATGGCTACACCTTC.

This clonotype was found a few times. V and J are TRBV4-3 and TRBJ2-7; D is undetermined. TRBJ2-5 explains the end of the DNA better; the J call may be wrong. The germline gives CDR1 LGHNA, CDR2 YSLEER. The CDR3 loop spans 17 amino acids. The CDR3 loop is CASSQEYGDLLGETQYF. In nucleotides, the CDR3 is TGCGCCAGCAGCCAAGAGTATGGGGATCTTTTAGGAGAGACCCAGTACTTC.